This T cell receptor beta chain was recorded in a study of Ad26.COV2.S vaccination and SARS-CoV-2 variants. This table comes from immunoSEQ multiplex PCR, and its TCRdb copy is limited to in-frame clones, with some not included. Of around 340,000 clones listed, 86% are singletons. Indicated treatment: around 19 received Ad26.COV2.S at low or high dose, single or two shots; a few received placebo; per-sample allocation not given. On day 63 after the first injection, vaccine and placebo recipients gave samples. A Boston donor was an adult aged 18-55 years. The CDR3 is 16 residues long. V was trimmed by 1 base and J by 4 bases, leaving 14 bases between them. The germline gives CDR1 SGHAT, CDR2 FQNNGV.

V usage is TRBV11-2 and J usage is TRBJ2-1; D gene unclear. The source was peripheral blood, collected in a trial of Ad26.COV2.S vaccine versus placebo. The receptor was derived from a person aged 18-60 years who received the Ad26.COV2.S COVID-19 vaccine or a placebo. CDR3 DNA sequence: TGTGCCAGCAGCTTAGCTGGGCAGGAGTTGTACAATGAGCAGTTCTTC. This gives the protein CASSLAGQELYNEQFF.